The source of this T cell receptor beta chain is a study of T-cell reconstitution after alpha-beta-depleted transplantation in children. Findings of the study overall: Reportedly, alpha-beta T cells present about two months post-transplant originated from several hundred expanded clones of graft origin.

To note about this clonotype: Antigen: not known.

J gave up 7 bases and V 5 bases, and 14 bases lay outside the gene matches. CDR1 and CDR2 from the germline V gene are SQVTM and ANQGSEA. CDR3 size: 16 residues. TCRbeta library preparation incorporated unique molecular identifiers. TCRdb analysed the PCR reads with MiXCR anew, one entry per CDR3 protein. The table records a few hundred thousand distinct CDR3 sequences, over 20% of them present only once. This rearrangement joins TRBV29-1 to TRBJ2-1; 10 nucleotides match TRBD2. The sequencing used PBMCs, mostly from graft donor cells, collected 180 days after TCRalphabeta/CD19-depleted stem cell transplant. This TCR came from a male patient younger than 18 who had a stem cell transplant for acute lymphoblastic leukemia, so the T cells may come from the graft donor. DNA of the CDR3: TGCAGCGTTCAAGGTTGGAGCGGGAGGGGTTTAAATGAGCAGTTCTTC. As protein: CSVQGWSGRGLNEQFF.